This TCR beta chain was sequenced for a study of T cells in localized non-small cell lung cancer. Findings and limits, study-wide: Uninvolved adjacent lung showed the highest T cell clonality, exceeding tumor.

About this clone: The antigen is not known.

Clones were sequenced by immunoSEQ multiplex PCR, and TCRdb holds only the in-frame ones, with some missing. The sample shows thousands of clones, less than 40% of them seen only once. The CDR3 length is 16 residues. Germline V gives CDR1 SGHRS, CDR2 YFSETQ. V lost 0 bases, J lost 1 base, and 13 bases lay in between. The clonotype comes from a female donor of 60 years or more with stage I lung adenocarcinoma. V and J are TRBV5-1 and TRBJ1-2; D call uncertain. The specimen comprised lung tumor tissue, sampled before any cancer treatment. The CDR3 nucleotides read TGCGCCAGCAGCTTGGATAGGGCAGAACTTAACTATGGCTACACCTTC. The encoded protein is CASSLDRAELNYGYTF.